This T cell receptor beta chain stems from a study of T cell responses to AZD1222 COVID-19 vaccine. Here immunoSEQ multiplex PCR was the method, and the copy in TCRdb shows in-frame clones only, minus some. The sample shows about 150,000 clones, more than 70% of them seen only once. There are 14 residues in the CDR3. Between the trimmed V and J ends, which lost 3 bases and 2 bases, there was a span of 10 bases. Germline V lookup: CDR1 KGHSH, CDR2 LQKENI. General study points: Among the donors, most were white British and more were female, and clonal diversity was possibly underestimated. Scientists sampled the repertoires only once the peak T cell response had passed. The number of AZD1222 recipients seropositive at baseline was only five or six. At 160-218 and 743-854, vaccine-associated CD4 TCRs were dominant, and they spanned spike.

This clone was observed a single time. What it binds is unknown. The TCR comes from an adult in good health. V and J are TRBV18 and TRBJ1-2; D is perhaps TRBD1 (6 bases). This specimen consisted of peripheral blood, obtained on day 0 of MenACWY control vaccination. The CDR3 here is CASSPPDRNYGYTF. The CDR3 nucleotides are TGTGCCAGCTCACCGCCGGACAGAAACTATGGCTACACCTTC.